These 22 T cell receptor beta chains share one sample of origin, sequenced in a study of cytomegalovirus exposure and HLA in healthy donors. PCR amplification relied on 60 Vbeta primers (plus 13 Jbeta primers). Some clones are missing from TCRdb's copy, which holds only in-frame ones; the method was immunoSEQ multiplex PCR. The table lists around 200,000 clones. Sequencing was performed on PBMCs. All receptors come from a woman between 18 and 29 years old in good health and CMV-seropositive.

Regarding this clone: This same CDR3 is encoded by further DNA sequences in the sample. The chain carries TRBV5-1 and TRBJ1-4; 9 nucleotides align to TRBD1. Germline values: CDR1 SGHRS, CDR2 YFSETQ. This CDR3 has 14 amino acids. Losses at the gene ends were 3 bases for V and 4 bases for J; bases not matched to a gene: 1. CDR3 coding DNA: TGCGCCAGCAGCTCGGGACAGGGTAATGAAAAACTGTTTTTT. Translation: CASSSGQGNEKLFF.

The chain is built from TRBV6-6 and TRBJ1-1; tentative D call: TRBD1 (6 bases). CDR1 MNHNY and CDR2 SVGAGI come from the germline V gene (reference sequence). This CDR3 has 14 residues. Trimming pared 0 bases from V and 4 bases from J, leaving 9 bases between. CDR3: CASSYSAGATEAFF. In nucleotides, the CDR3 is TGTGCCAGCAGTTACTCGGCAGGGGCCACTGAAGCTTTCTTT.

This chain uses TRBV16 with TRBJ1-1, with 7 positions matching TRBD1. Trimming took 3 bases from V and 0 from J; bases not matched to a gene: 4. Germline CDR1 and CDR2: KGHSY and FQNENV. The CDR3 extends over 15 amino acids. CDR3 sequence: CASSQLGQLNTEAFF. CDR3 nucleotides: TGTGCCAGCAGCCAGCTGGGACAGCTGAACACTGAAGCTTTCTTT.

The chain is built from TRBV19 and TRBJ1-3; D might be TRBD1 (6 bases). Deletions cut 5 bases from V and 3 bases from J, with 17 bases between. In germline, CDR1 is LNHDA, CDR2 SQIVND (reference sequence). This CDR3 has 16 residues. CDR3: CASSPSGVTGGNTIYF. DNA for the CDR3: TGTGCCAGTAGTCCTTCTGGAGTGACAGGTGGAAACACCATATATTTT. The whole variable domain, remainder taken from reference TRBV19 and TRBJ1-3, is DGGITQSPKYLFRKEGQNVTLSCEQNLNHDAMYWYRQDPGQGLRLIYYSQIVNDFQKGDIAEGYSVSREKKESFPLTVTSAQKNPTAFYLCASSPSGVTGGNTIYFGEGSWLTVV.

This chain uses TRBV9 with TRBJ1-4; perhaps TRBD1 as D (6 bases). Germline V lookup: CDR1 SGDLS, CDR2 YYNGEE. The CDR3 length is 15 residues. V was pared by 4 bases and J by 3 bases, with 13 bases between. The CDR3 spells CASSPSGGANEKLFF. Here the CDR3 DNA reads TGTGCCAGCAGCCCCTCGGGGGGCGCTAATGAAAAACTGTTTTTT.

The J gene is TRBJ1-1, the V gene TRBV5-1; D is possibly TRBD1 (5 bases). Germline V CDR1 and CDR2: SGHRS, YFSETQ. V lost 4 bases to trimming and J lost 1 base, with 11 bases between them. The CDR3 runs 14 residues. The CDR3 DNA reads TGCGCCAGCAGCGTGCGCGGACAGAACACTGAAGCTTTCTTT. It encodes CASSVRGQNTEAFF.

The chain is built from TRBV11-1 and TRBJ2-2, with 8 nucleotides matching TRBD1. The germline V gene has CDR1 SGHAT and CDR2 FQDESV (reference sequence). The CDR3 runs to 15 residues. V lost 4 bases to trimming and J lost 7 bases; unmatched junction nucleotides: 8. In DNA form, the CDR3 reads TGTGCCAGCAGCTCAGGACAGGGAGGAAACGGGGAGCTGTTTTTT. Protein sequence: CASSSGQGGNGELFF.

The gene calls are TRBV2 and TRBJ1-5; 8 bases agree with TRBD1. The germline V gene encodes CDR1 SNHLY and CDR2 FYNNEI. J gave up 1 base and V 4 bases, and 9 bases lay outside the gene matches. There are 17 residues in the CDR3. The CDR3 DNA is TGTGCCAGCAGTGGGACAGGGTTTCTGTCAAGCAATCAGCCCCAGCATTTT. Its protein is CASSGTGFLSSNQPQHF.

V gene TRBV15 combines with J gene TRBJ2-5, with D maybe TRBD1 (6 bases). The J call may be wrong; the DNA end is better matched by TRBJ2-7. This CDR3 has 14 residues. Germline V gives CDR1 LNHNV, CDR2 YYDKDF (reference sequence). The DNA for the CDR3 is TGTGCCACCAGCAGAAGGTTACAGGGCTACGAGCAGTACTTC. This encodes CATSRRLQGYEQYF.

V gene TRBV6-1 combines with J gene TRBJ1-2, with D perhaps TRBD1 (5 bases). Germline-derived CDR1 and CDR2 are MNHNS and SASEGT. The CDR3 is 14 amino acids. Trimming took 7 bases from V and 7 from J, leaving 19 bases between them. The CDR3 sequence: CASIYGDSSGGYTF. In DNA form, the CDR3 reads TGTGCCAGCATATATGGTGACAGTTCGGGTGGCTACACCTTC.

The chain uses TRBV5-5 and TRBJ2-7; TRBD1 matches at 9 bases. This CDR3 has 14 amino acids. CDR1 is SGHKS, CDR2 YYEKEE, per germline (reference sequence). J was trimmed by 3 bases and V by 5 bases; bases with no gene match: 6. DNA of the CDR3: TGTGCCAGCAGGCAGACAGGGGGACTCTACGAGCAGTACTTC. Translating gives CASRQTGGLYEQYF.

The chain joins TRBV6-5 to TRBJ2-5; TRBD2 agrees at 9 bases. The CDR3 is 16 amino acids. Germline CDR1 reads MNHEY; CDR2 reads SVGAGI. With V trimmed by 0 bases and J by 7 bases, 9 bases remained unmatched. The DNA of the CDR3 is TGTGCCAGCAGTTACTCTAGCGGGGGATCACTCTGGACCCAGTACTTC. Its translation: CASSYSSGGSLWTQYF.

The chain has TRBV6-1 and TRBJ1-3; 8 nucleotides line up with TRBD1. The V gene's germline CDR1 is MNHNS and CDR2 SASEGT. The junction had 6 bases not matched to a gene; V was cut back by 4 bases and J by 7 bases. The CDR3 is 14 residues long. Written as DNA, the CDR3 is TGTGCCAGCAGTGGAGACAGGGGTCGTAACACCATATATTTT. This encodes CASSGDRGRNTIYF.

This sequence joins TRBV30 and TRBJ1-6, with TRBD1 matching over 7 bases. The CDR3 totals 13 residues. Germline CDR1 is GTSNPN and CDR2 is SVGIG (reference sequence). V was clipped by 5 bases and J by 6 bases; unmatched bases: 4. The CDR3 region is CAWGGTVNSPLHF. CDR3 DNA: TGTGCCTGGGGAGGGACAGTTAATTCACCCCTCCACTTT.

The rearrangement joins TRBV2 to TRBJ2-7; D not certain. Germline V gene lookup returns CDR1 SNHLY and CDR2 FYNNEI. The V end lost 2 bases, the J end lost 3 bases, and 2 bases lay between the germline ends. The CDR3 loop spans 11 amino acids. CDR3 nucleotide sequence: TGTGCCAGCAGTGAACTCTACGAGCAGTACTTC. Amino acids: CASSELYEQYF. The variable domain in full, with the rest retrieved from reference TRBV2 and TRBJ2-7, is EPEVTQTPSHQVTQMGQEVILRCVPISNHLYFYWYRQILGQKVEFLVSFYNNEISEKSEIFDDQFSVERPDGSNFTLKIRSTKLEDSAMYFCASSELYEQYFGPGTRLTVT.

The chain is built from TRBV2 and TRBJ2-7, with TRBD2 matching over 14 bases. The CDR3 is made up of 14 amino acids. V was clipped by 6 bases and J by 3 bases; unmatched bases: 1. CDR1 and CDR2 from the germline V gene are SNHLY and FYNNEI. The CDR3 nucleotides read TGTGCCAGCAGGGGGACTAGCGGGGGCTACGAGCAGTACTTC. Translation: CASRGTSGGYEQYF.

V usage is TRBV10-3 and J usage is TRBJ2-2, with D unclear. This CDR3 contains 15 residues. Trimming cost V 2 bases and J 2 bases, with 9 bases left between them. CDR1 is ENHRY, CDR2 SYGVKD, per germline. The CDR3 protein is CAISEPGFNTGELFF. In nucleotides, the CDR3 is TGTGCCATCAGTGAGCCCGGGTTCAACACCGGGGAGCTGTTTTTT.

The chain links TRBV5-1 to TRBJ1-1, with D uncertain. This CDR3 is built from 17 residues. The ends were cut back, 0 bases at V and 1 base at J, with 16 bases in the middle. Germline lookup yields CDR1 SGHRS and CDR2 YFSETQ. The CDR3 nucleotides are TGCGCCAGCAGCTTGGGGTGGGGATTGGAGGGGAACACTGAAGCTTTCTTT. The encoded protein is CASSLGWGLEGNTEAFF. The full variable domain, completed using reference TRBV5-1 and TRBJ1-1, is KAGVTQTPRYLIKTRGQQVTLSCSPISGHRSVSWYQQTPGQGLQFLFEYFSETQRNKGNFPGRFSGRQFSNSRSEMNVSTLELGDSALYLCASSLGWGLEGNTEAFFGQGTRLTVV.

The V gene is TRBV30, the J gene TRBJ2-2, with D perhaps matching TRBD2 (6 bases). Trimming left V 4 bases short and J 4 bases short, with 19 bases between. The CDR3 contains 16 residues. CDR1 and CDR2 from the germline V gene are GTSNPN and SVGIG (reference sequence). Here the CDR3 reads CAWTRTWGETTGELFF. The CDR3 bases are TGTGCCTGGACGAGAACGTGGGGGGAGACCACCGGGGAGCTGTTTTTT.

Here the CDR3 reads CASSLFGSGAGANVLTF. The CDR3 DNA is TGTGCCAGTAGTCTATTTGGTTCAGGGGCTGGGGCCAACGTCCTGACTTTC. This chain connects TRBV19 to TRBJ2-6; TRBD1 is a possible D gene (6 bases). With 5 bases removed from V and 2 bases from J, the gap between germline ends came to 16 bases. This CDR3 has 17 residues. The V gene's germline CDR1 is LNHDA and CDR2 SQIVND (reference sequence).

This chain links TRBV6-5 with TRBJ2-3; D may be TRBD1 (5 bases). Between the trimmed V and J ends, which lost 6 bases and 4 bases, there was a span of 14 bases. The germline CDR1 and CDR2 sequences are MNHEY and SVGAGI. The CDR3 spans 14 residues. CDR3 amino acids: CASSQPSGSDTQYF. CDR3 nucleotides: TGTGCCAGCAGCCAGCCCTCAGGGTCAGATACGCAGTATTTT.

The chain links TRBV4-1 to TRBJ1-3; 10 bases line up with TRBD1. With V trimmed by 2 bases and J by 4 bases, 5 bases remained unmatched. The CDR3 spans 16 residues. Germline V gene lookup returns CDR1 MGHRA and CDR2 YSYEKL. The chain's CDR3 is CASSQPGQGKGNTIYF. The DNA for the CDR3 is TGCGCCAGCAGCCAACCGGGACAGGGGAAGGGAAACACCATATATTTT.